This T cell receptor beta chain was captured by sequencing in a study of blood T cell repertoires in COVID-19. Study at large: Acute and convalescent COVID-19 samples came from the United States, Italy and Spain. PBMCs, B-cell-depleted T cells, or T cells provided the cDNA or gDNA that made up the material.

Only a few counts were recorded for this clone. The CDR3 is 16 residues long. The junction had 6 bases not matched to a gene; V was cut back by 4 bases and J by 0 bases. Germline V CDR1 and CDR2: SGHRS, YFSETQ. In the original processing: From reference gene primer amplification, estimates of nucleated cell counts were derived. Some clones are missing from TCRdb's copy, which holds only in-frame ones; the method was immunoSEQ multiplex PCR. D and trimming come from the DNA, and the V and J calls and clone size come from that table. The table includes about 57,000 clones, about 80% detected once. The TCR comes from a woman aged 55-69 years with acute or convalescent COVID-19. The rearrangement joins TRBV5-1 to TRBJ1-3; 8 bases align to TRBD1. Material: peripheral blood. CDR3 protein: CASSPTGGRSGNTIYF. CDR3 nucleotide sequence: TGCGCCAGCAGCCCAACAGGGGGACGCTCTGGAAACACCATATATTTT.